The rows below give T cell receptor beta chains drawn from one sample of a study of blood T cell repertoires in COVID-19. Produced via immunoSEQ multiplex PCR; TCRdb's table is partial and in-frame only. The sample lists 120,000 or so clones, around nine tenths occurring once. Sequences were obtained from peripheral blood. These receptors came from a man in his fifties or sixties with COVID-19, enrolled during active disease. Each CDR3 is given with its conserved first and last residue. The order of the fields is V gene, D gene, CDR3 length, clone size, J gene, CDR3 DNA, CDR3 protein. A D gene is named only where the DNA matches it firmly. Clone size is stated in some rows and not others, as once, few, many or a class when expanded.

>TRBV30|TRBD1|14|NA|TRBJ1-4
TGTGCCTGGAGTACAGGGGGCAGGAGGGAAAAACTGTTTTTT
CAWSTGGRREKLFF
>TRBV29-1|TRBD1|15|NA|TRBJ1-1
TGCAGCGTGATGATACAGGGGCCCCCTCCCAGTGAAGCTTTCTTT
CSVMIQGPPPSEAFF
>TRBV6-5|NA|14|NA|TRBJ2-7
TGTGCCAGCGGGCTTTCGGGACTCGACTACGAGCAGTACTTC
CASGLSGLDYEQYF
>TRBV5-6|NA|14|NA|TRBJ2-5
TGTGCCAGCAGCTTGCGGCTAGCCCCAGAGACCCAGTACTTC
CASSLRLAPETQYF
>TRBV7-2|NA|15|NA|TRBJ1-4
TGTGCCAGCAGCTCGACCCCGCGGGGTAATGAAAAACTGTTTTTT
CASSSTPRGNEKLFF
>TRBV28|TRBD1|15|NA|TRBJ1-1
TGTGCCAGCAGGCGACCGGGACAGGGACAGACTGAAGCTTTCTTT
CASRRPGQGQTEAFF
>TRBV11-2|NA|15|NA|TRBJ2-1
TGTGCCAGCAGCCTCAGGGTGGGGTGGTACAATGAGCAGTTCTTC
CASSLRVGWYNEQFF
>TRBV15|NA|15|NA|TRBJ1-1
TGTGCCACCAGCAGAGGACCGGGAGTGAACACTGAAGCTTTCTTT
CATSRGPGVNTEAFF
>TRBV5-4|NA|15|NA|TRBJ1-1
TGTGCCAGCAGATTCCCGGGACAACCGAACACTGAAGCTTTCTTT
CASRFPGQPNTEAFF
>TRBV6-2/TRBV6-3|TRBD2|16|once|TRBJ2-1
TGTGCCAGCAGTTCGAGGGGACTAGCGGGAGGAAATGAGCAGTTCTTC
CASSSRGLAGGNEQFF
>TRBV7-2|TRBD2|14|NA|TRBJ2-1
TGTGCCAGCAGCTCAGGACTAGCGGAGGGGGGGCAGTTCTTC
CASSSGLAEGGQFF
>TRBV27|TRBD1|13|NA|TRBJ1-2
TGTGCCAGCAGTCCGGAGGACAGGGCCGGCTACACCTTC
CASSPEDRAGYTF
>TRBV12-3/TRBV12-4|NA|13|few|TRBJ2-1
TGTGCCAGCAGCCCCCCCGGGGTCAATGAGCAGTTCTTC
CASSPPGVNEQFF
>TRBV6-2/TRBV6-3|NA|18|NA|TRBJ2-3
TGTGCCAGCAGTTACCCCCATGGTTTGGGGAGGAGGGTGGATACGCAGTATTTT
CASSYPHGLGRRVDTQYF
>TRBV19|TRBD2|15|NA|TRBJ2-1
TGTGCCAGTAGTCCCCGGGGACTAGCGGGATATGAGCAGTTCTTC
CASSPRGLAGYEQFF
>TRBV7-9|NA|14|NA|TRBJ1-1
TGTGCCAGCAGCTTAGGTCTTCGGAACACTGAAGCTTTCTTT
CASSLGLRNTEAFF
>TRBV5-1|NA|14|once|TRBJ2-7
TGCGCCAGCAGCTTGCTGCCAGGGGTTGACGAGCAGTACTTC
CASSLLPGVDEQYF
>TRBV5-6|NA|12|NA|TRBJ2-7
TGTGCCAGCAGCTTGATAGGGGACGGGACTTACTTC
CASSLIGDGTYF
>TRBV10-1|TRBD1|13|NA|TRBJ2-7
TGCGCCAGCAGTGGGGACAGGGGCTACGAGCAGTACTTC
CASSGDRGYEQYF
>TRBV18|NA|14|NA|TRBJ2-1
TGTGCCAGCTCACCACCGGTCAGGGCCAATGAGCAGTTCTTC
CASSPPVRANEQFF
>TRBV5-1|NA|15|NA|TRBJ2-3
TGCGCCAGCAGCTTGGGGGACATACTCACAGATACGCAGTATTTT
CASSLGDILTDTQYF
>TRBV25-1|NA|12|NA|TRBJ2-7
TGTGCCAGCAGTAATTCGTTCTACGAGCAGTACTTC
CASSNSFYEQYF
>TRBV29-1|NA|14|NA|TRBJ2-6
TGCAGCGCTAACCGACTCTCTGGGGCCAACGTCCTGACTTTC
CSANRLSGANVLTF
>TRBV14|NA|12|NA|TRBJ1-2
TGTGCCAGCAGTCAACAGGGTTATGGCTACACCTTC
CASSQQGYGYTF
>TRBV2|TRBD2|19|NA|TRBJ2-3
TGTGCCAGCAGTGGGGGACTAGCGGGAGGTAATCCCAGCACAGATACGCAGTATTTT
CASSGGLAGGNPSTDTQYF
>TRBV10-1|NA|13|once|TRBJ2-7
TGCGCCAGCAGTGAGAGTGGGCAGGACGAGCAGTACTTC
CASSESGQDEQYF
>TRBV2|NA|13|NA|TRBJ1-2
TGTGCCAGCAGTCGGGACAATAACTATGGCTACACCTTC
CASSRDNNYGYTF
>TRBV10-3|NA|14|NA|TRBJ2-7
TGTGCCATCAGTGAGTCGCAGGAATTCTACGAGCAGTACTTC
CAISESQEFYEQYF
>TRBV10-3|NA|15|once|TRBJ2-7
TGTGCCATCAGTGAGTTTGTTAGCGGATCCTACGAGCAGTACTTC
CAISEFVSGSYEQYF
>TRBV3-1/TRBV3-2|TRBD1|13|few|TRBJ1-4
TGTGCCAGCAGCCAGGCAGGGGGTGAAAAACTGTTTTTT
CASSQAGGEKLFF
>TRBV19|NA|15|NA|TRBJ1-1
TGTGCCAGTAGTATATTAAAGGCAAAAGGCGGTGAAGCTTTCTTT
CASSILKAKGGEAFF
>TRBV29-1|TRBD1|14|NA|TRBJ2-7
TGCAGCGTTGAAGACAACAGGGGGCACTACGAGCAGTACTTC
CSVEDNRGHYEQYF
>TRBV5-1|TRBD2|14|once|TRBJ2-3
TGCGCCAGCAGCACCGGGACTACCTCAGATACGCAGTATTTT
CASSTGTTSDTQYF
>TRBV10-1|TRBD2|15|NA|TRBJ2-2
TGCGCCAGCAGCAAGAGCGGGACGGACACCGGGGAGCTGTTTTTT
CASSKSGTDTGELFF
>TRBV19|TRBD2|16|NA|TRBJ2-2
TGTGCCAGTAGTATCCTAGCGGGAGGTATCGCCGGGGAGCTGTTTTTT
CASSILAGGIAGELFF
>TRBV9|TRBD2|16|NA|TRBJ2-1
TGTGCCAGCAGCGTCATCGGGACTAGCGGTTACAATGAGCAGTTCTTC
CASSVIGTSGYNEQFF
>TRBV19|NA|13|once|TRBJ2-1
TGTGCCAGTAGTACCGTTCAGGGGTCTGAGCAGTTCTTC
CASSTVQGSEQFF
>TRBV5-8|TRBD1|14|NA|TRBJ1-1
TGTGCCAGCATCCCTCGACAGGGGAACACTGAAGCTTTCTTT
CASIPRQGNTEAFF
>TRBV20-1|TRBD2|14|NA|TRBJ2-5
TGCAGTGCTAGTAAGCTAGCGGGAGAAGAGACCCAGTACTTC
CSASKLAGEETQYF
>TRBV10-2|TRBD1|14|NA|TRBJ1-2
TGCGCCAGCAGTGATCCGGGACAGAACTATGGCTACACCTTC
CASSDPGQNYGYTF
>TRBV18|TRBD2|14|few|TRBJ2-1
TGTGCCAGCTCACCACCGACGCGGGGGGGTGAGCAGTTCTTC
CASSPPTRGGEQFF
>TRBV2|TRBD2|16|NA|TRBJ2-2
TGTGCCAGCAACCGACTAGCGGGAGAAAGGGCCGGGGAGCTGTTTTTT
CASNRLAGERAGELFF
>TRBV19|NA|15|NA|TRBJ2-7
TGTGCCAGTAGTATCGGGCTGGGGAGGATATACGAGCAGTACTTC
CASSIGLGRIYEQYF
>TRBV12-3/TRBV12-4|NA|12|once|TRBJ2-1
TGTGCCAGCAGTTTATTAGTGACAGGATCGTTCTTC
CASSLLVTGSFF
>TRBV28|TRBD1|19|NA|TRBJ2-7
TGTGCCAGCAGTTTGGGCCACGCGGACCCCGGGCGGACAGGGGGCGAGCAGTACTTC
CASSLGHADPGRTGGEQYF
>TRBV6-5|NA|15|NA|TRBJ2-3
TGTGCCAGCAGTTACCTCGGGGGTAGCACAGATACGCAGTATTTT
CASSYLGGSTDTQYF
>TRBV30|NA|14|NA|TRBJ2-5
TGTGCCTGGAGTGTAATAGACATTCAAGAGACCCAGTACTTC
CAWSVIDIQETQYF
>TRBV5-1|NA|15|NA|TRBJ2-7
TGCGCCAGCAGCTTGGACAGGGTAAGCGTCTACGAGCAGTACTTC
CASSLDRVSVYEQYF
>TRBV24-1|NA|14|NA|TRBJ1-5
TGTGCCACCAGCCGTGGGGGGGGCAATCAGCCCCAGCATTTT
CATSRGGGNQPQHF
>TRBV2|NA|13|NA|TRBJ1-1
TGTGCCAGCAGTGCAGGGGCAGACGCTGAAGCTTTCTTT
CASSAGADAEAFF
>TRBV9|NA|15|NA|TRBJ2-2
TGTGCCAGCAGCGTAGGAAGCCCGTTCACCGGGGAGCTGTTTTTT
CASSVGSPFTGELFF
>TRBV30|NA|15|NA|TRBJ2-7
TGTGCCTGGAGTCCAAGGGGGAGGGCTCCCTACGAGCAGTACTTC
CAWSPRGRAPYEQYF
>TRBV5-1|TRBD2|16|NA|TRBJ2-5
TGCGCCAGCAGCTTGTCTAGCGGGGATCACCAAGAGACCCAGTACTTC
CASSLSSGDHQETQYF
>TRBV10-3|NA|15|NA|TRBJ2-1
TGTGCCATCAGTGACTGGGGGGAGACCCACAATGAGCAGTTCTTC
CAISDWGETHNEQFF
>TRBV3-1/TRBV3-2|NA|14|once|TRBJ1-1
TGTGCCAGCAGCCAAGGGTCCAGTAACACTGAAGCTTTCTTT
CASSQGSSNTEAFF